A selection of T cell receptor beta chains follows, all from one sample in a study of patients and donors after allogeneic stem cell transplantation. In TCRdb, the RT-PCR reads were re-called with MiXCR into one record per CDR3 protein. The sample lists about a million distinct CDR3 sequences, under 20% occurring once. Sequenced sample: blood, either unsorted or a sorted T cell fraction (not recorded which). The receptor set was obtained from a human donor who was either an allogeneic HSCT recipient or a stem cell or donor lymphocyte infusion donor (not recorded which). It is not recorded whose cells these are; they may come from a transplant donor. CDR3s include the opening cysteine and the closing phenylalanine or tryptophan. The D gene is left open where the match is weak. The listing skips clone size in some rows; elsewhere it reads once, few, many or a size class.

TRBJ1-2	few	TRBV10-3	-	TGTGCCATCAGCAGGGAAAGCTATGGCTACACCTTC	CAISRESYGYTF
TRBJ1-2	-	TRBV12-3/TRBV12-4	-	TGTGCCAGCAGTTCTTATACCCTCGGGACCTATGGCTACACCTTC	CASSSYTLGTYGYTF
TRBJ1-4	-	TRBV5-1	-	TGCGCCAGCAGCCCTCCGGGTCTCCAATCTAATGAAAAACTGTTTTTT	CASSPPGLQSNEKLFF
TRBJ1-1	few	TRBV12-3/TRBV12-4	-	TGTGCCACAGGGGACCCAGCTTTCTTT	CATGDPAFF
TRBJ1-1	-	TRBV5-6	-	TGTGCCAGCAGCTGGTTTACTATGAACACTGAAGCTTTCTTT	CASSWFTMNTEAFF
TRBJ2-1	-	TRBV20-1	TRBD2	TGCAGTGCTCCGGGACTAGCGGGAGCCGGTGAGCAGTTCTTC	CSAPGLAGAGEQFF
TRBJ2-4	-	TRBV2	-	TGTGCCAGCAGTGAGCGGGTGGCCAAAAACATTCAGTACTTC	CASSERVAKNIQYF
TRBJ2-2	few	TRBV20-1	TRBD2	TGCAGTGCTAGGGGTTGGGCCGGGACTAGCGGGAGGGCCGCCGGGGAGCTGTTTTTT	CSARGWAGTSGRAAGELFF
TRBJ2-7	few	TRBV14	-	TGTGCCAGCAGCGGGGGCTGGGGTGACTACGAGCAGTACTTC	CASSGGWGDYEQYF
TRBJ2-7	-	TRBV20-1	TRBD2	TGCAGTGCTAGAGATCTTGGTAGCGGGGAATCCGCCGGCGAGCAGTACTTC	CSARDLGSGESAGEQYF
TRBJ2-7	few	TRBV5-1	-	TGCGCCAGCAGCCCTCAAGTCAGGTCCTACGAGCAGTACTTC	CASSPQVRSYEQYF
TRBJ2-7	-	TRBV19	TRBD2	TGTGCCAGTAGTATAGTCGCCACTAGCGGGAGGACCTACGAGCAGTACTTC	CASSIVATSGRTYEQYF
TRBJ1-2	few	TRBV20-1	-	TGCAGTGCGAAAGGAGGTTTTGCCTATGGCTACACCTTC	CSAKGGFAYGYTF
TRBJ1-2	few	TRBV12-3/TRBV12-4	TRBD1	TGTGCCAGCAGTCAGGGGGGGCAGGGCGGCTACACCTTC	CASSQGGQGGYTF
TRBJ2-5	-	TRBV9	-	TGTGCCAGCAGCGCTCGGAGACCCTGGTACCAAGAGACCCAGTACTTC	CASSARRPWYQETQYF
TRBJ2-3	few	TRBV7-6	TRBD2	TGTGCCAGCAGCTGGAATAGCGGGAGCCCCTCAGATACGCAGTATTTT	CASSWNSGSPSDTQYF
TRBJ2-2	-	TRBV20-1	-	TGCAGTGCTATTACAACGAACACCGGGGAGCTGTTTTTT	CSAITTNTGELFF
TRBJ2-7	few	TRBV5-1	-	TGCGCCAGCAGCTTGGCTGTTTGGGGCTACGAGCAGTACTTC	CASSLAVWGYEQYF
TRBJ2-7	few	TRBV20-1	-	TGCAGTGCTAGAGAACCGGGGGGACACTACGAGCAGTACTTC	CSAREPGGHYEQYF
TRBJ2-1	few	TRBV20-1	-	TGCAGTGCTAGAGATTCCCCCCGCTATGAGCAGTTCTTC	CSARDSPRYEQFF
TRBJ2-3	few	TRBV6-2/TRBV6-3	TRBD2	TGTGCCAGCAGTTTGGTGACTAGCAAAGGTCGGACAGATACGCAGTATTTT	CASSLVTSKGRTDTQYF
TRBJ2-5	-	TRBV4-1	-	TGCGCCAGCAGCCAAGATGGGCAGGGCATAGAGACCCAGTACTTC	CASSQDGQGIETQYF
TRBJ1-3	many	TRBV12-3/TRBV12-4	-	TGTGCCAGCAGTTTTATATCCTTCGCGGACACCATATATTTT	CASSFISFADTIYF
TRBJ1-2	few	TRBV12-3/TRBV12-4	TRBD1	TGTGCCAGCAGTCCGAACAGGGGAGTGAGCTATGGCTACACCTTC	CASSPNRGVSYGYTF
TRBJ2-3	-	TRBV9	-	TGTGCCAGCAGCGTTAAAGACCCCACAGATACGCAGTATTTT	CASSVKDPTDTQYF
TRBJ1-6	-	TRBV20-1	TRBD1	TGCAGTGCCAAGACAGGGAGCCATAATTCACCCCTCCACTTT	CSAKTGSHNSPLHF
TRBJ2-3	-	TRBV5-1	-	TGCGCCAGCAGCTTGGATGGCAGTCACACAGATACGCAGTATTTT	CASSLDGSHTDTQYF
TRBJ2-4	few	TRBV6-5	-	TGTGCCAGCAGTTACTCCCCCCTAGAACTAGCCAAAAACATTCAGTACTTC	CASSYSPLELAKNIQYF
TRBJ1-1	many	TRBV4-1	-	TGTGCCAGCAGCCGGGGGGTGAACACTGAAGCTTTCTTT	CASSRGVNTEAFF
TRBJ1-2	few	TRBV9	-	TGTGCCAGCGGCCGGGGGATTGCCTATGGCTACACCTTC	CASGRGIAYGYTF
TRBJ1-5	-	TRBV6-5	TRBD1	TGTGCCAGCAGTTACTCAAGACCTGGACAGGGCAATCAGCCCCAGCATTTT	CASSYSRPGQGNQPQHF
TRBJ2-1	few	TRBV6-1	-	TGTGCCAGCAGTGACAGGGTTACCTACAATGAGCAGTTCTTC	CASSDRVTYNEQFF
TRBJ1-1	-	TRBV2	TRBD1	TGTGCCAGCTGGAGACAGGGGGCGGGCACTGAAGCTTTCTTT	CASWRQGAGTEAFF
TRBJ2-1	-	TRBV15	TRBD2	TGTGCCACCAGCAGTGGGACTATCCGGGTGGATGAGCAGTTCTTC	CATSSGTIRVDEQFF
TRBJ2-2	few	TRBV29-1	-	TGCAGCGTCGCCTCCTCGCACGGGGAGCTGTTTTTT	CSVASSHGELFF
TRBJ1-6	few	TRBV12-3/TRBV12-4	-	TGTGCCAGCAGTTCTAACGGGGTTCTGGGACATAGCTCCTATAATTCACCCCTCCACTTT	CASSSNGVLGHSSYNSPLHF
TRBJ2-1	few	TRBV10-3	-	TGTGCCCCTCAAAAGAGCGGAAACAATGAGCAGTTCTTC	CAPQKSGNNEQFF
TRBJ2-5	-	TRBV12-3/TRBV12-4	TRBD2	TGTGCCAGCGCCGGGACTAGCGGGAGAGAGACCCAGTACTTC	CASAGTSGRETQYF
TRBJ1-1	-	TRBV6-1	-	TGTGCCAGCAGTGAAATCCTTACAGGGAACACTGAAACTTTCTTT	CASSEILTGNTETFF
TRBJ1-2	few	TRBV6-1	TRBD1	TGTGCCAGCAGTATGGGGACAGGGCAGGGGGTCTACACCTTC	CASSMGTGQGVYTF
TRBJ2-7	many	TRBV5-1	-	TGCGCCAGCAGCTTGGCCGGGCAGGGAGCCTACGAGCAGTACTTC	CASSLAGQGAYEQYF
TRBJ2-7	many	TRBV29-1	TRBD1	TGCAGCGTTTTACAGGGGGCCGGCGAGCAGTACTTC	CSVLQGAGEQYF
TRBJ1-1	few	TRBV29-1	-	TGCAGCGTGATGGACACTGAAGCTTTCTTT	CSVMDTEAFF
TRBJ2-1	few	TRBV6-1	-	TGTGCCAGCAGTAATAGCGACGGGGACAATGAGCAGTTCTTC	CASSNSDGDNEQFF
TRBJ2-1	few	TRBV24-1	-	TGTGCCACCAGTGATCCCGACCGGGATGAGCAGTTCTTC	CATSDPDRDEQFF